One and the same sample provided the 18 T cell receptor beta chains below, sequenced in a study of blood T cell repertoires in COVID-19. TCRdb's table, derived via immunoSEQ multiplex PCR, lists solely in-frame clones and lacks some. The sample consists of about 440,000 clones, about 89% of them appearing once. Input material: peripheral blood. The receptor set was obtained from a woman aged 25-40 years with acute or convalescent COVID-19.

The V gene is TRBV10-3, the J gene TRBJ1-3, with D maybe TRBD1 (5 bases). In germline, CDR1 is ENHRY, CDR2 SYGVKD. Trimming took off 6 bases at V and 0 bases at J, with 15 bases between the two ends. The CDR3 consists of 16 residues. The DNA of the CDR3 is TGTGCCATCAGCCCCCGACAGCCACTCTCTGGAAACACCATATATTTT. Encoded protein: CAISPRQPLSGNTIYF.

V is TRBV27 and J is TRBJ2-2; 8 nucleotides align to TRBD2. Trimming removed 4 bases from V and 0 bases from J; junction bases left unmatched: 10. The CDR3 is 18 residues long. The germline CDR1 and CDR2 sequences are MNHEY and SMNVEV (reference sequence). The CDR3, as DNA: TGTGCCAGCAGTTGGCAAGCGGGGGCAGTCGCGAACACCGGGGAGCTGTTTTTT. Protein product: CASSWQAGAVANTGELFF.

The rearrangement joins TRBV5-1 to TRBJ2-2; perhaps TRBD1 as D (7 bases). The CDR3 spans 15 residues. The germline V and J ends were trimmed by 1 base and 5 bases, with 12 bases remaining between them. Germline values: CDR1 SGHRS, CDR2 YFSETQ. The CDR3 DNA reads TGCGCCAGCAGCTTGAAGACAGGGAGGACCGGGGAGCTGTTTTTT. This codes for CASSLKTGRTGELFF.

The chain carries TRBV3-1 (or the pseudogene TRBV3-2) and TRBJ2-1; 9 bases align to TRBD1. The length of the CDR3 is 16 residues. V lost 0 bases and J lost 4; bases outside the gene matches: 4. Germline V CDR1 and CDR2: LGHDT, YNNKEL (reference sequence). In nucleotides, the CDR3 is TGTGCCAGCAGCCAAGATCGGACAGGGGCATACAATGAGCAGTTCTTC. It specifies CASSQDRTGAYNEQFF.

The chain recombines TRBV5-1 with TRBJ1-5, with unresolved D. V lost 5 bases, J lost 6 bases, and 12 bases lay in between. Germline V gene lookup returns CDR1 SGHRS and CDR2 YFSETQ. The CDR3 sequence is 13 residues long. CDR3 protein: CASSSDTAQPQHF. DNA of the CDR3: TGCGCCAGCAGTTCCGACACAGCTCAGCCCCAGCATTTT.

V gene TRBV3-1 (or the pseudogene TRBV3-2) combines with J gene TRBJ2-7; the D gene is possibly TRBD1 (6 bases). V was shortened by 5 bases and J by 4 bases, with 15 bases between the two germline ends. From germline, CDR1 is LGHDT and CDR2 YNNKEL (reference sequence). There are 14 residues in the CDR3. CDR3 bases: TGTGCCAGCAGCATAAAGACAGGCTCGTACGAGCAGTACTTC. The encoded protein is CASSIKTGSYEQYF.

The genes are TRBV5-4 and TRBJ1-1; TRBD1 matches at 9 bases. The CDR3 spans 15 residues. After removal of 4 bases from V and 1 base from J, the junction contained 5 bases not matched to a gene. Looked up from germline, CDR1 is SGHNT and CDR2 is YYREEE (reference sequence). CDR3 protein: CASSRGQGRNTEAFF. CDR3 nucleotide sequence: TGTGCCAGCAGCAGGGGACAGGGACGGAACACTGAAGCTTTCTTT.

This clone has only one observation. The genes are TRBV7-8 and TRBJ2-1; D call uncertain. This CDR3 is 13 amino acids long. Germline-derived CDR1 and CDR2 are SGHVS and FQNEAQ. V dropped 3 bases and J dropped 2 bases, with 5 bases sitting between them. The CDR3 region has the DNA TGTGCCAGCAGCTTGAGCCCCTACAATGAGCAGTTCTTC. This encodes CASSLSPYNEQFF.

The rearrangement links TRBV7-8 to TRBJ2-2, with 10 bases that match TRBD1. Germline CDR1 and CDR2: SGHVS and FQNEAQ. This CDR3 is 17 amino acids long. V shed 5 bases, J shed 4 bases, and the junction held 10 bases outside the gene matches. DNA of the CDR3: TGTGCCAGCAGCCCACGGACAGGGGGGGTTCCCACCGGGGAGCTGTTTTTT. It specifies CASSPRTGGVPTGELFF.

The V gene is TRBV5-4, the J gene TRBJ1-3, with 12 bases that match TRBD1. This CDR3 is 17 amino acids long. CDR1 is SGHNT, CDR2 YYREEE, per germline (reference sequence). The junction had 6 bases not matched to a gene; V was cut back by 4 bases and J by 1 base. CDR3 DNA: TGTGCCAGCAGCATAGGGACAGGGGGCGCATCTGGAAACACCATATATTTT. Encoded protein: CASSIGTGGASGNTIYF.

The chain employs TRBV19 and TRBJ2-1; the match to TRBD1 covers 7 bases. The CDR3 consists of 15 residues. Unmatched junction bases numbered 4, after V lost 1 base and J lost 4 bases. Germline V gene data show CDR1 as LNHDA and CDR2 as SQIVND (reference sequence). The CDR3 region has the DNA TGTGCCAGTAGTATAGCAGGGGGTGATTACAATGAGCAGTTCTTC. This codes for CASSIAGGDYNEQFF.

V is TRBV5-8 and J is TRBJ1-3; D is possibly TRBD1 (6 bases). Germline assignment: CDR1 SGHTS and CDR2 YDEGEE. V dropped 4 bases and J dropped 0 bases, with 14 bases sitting between them. The CDR3 runs to 16 residues. CDR3 DNA: TGTGCCAGCAGCCCCGGGACACCGAGCTCTGGAAACACCATATATTTT. It translates to CASSPGTPSSGNTIYF.

This clone appeared a few times. The chain has TRBV19 and TRBJ2-1; tentatively, D is TRBD1 (5 bases). Between the trimmed V and J ends, which lost 4 bases and 8 bases, there was a span of 15 bases. Germline values: CDR1 LNHDA, CDR2 SQIVND (reference sequence). The CDR3 runs to 14 residues. The CDR3, as DNA: TGTGCCAGTAGTACCCGGAGTAGGGGCGATGAGCAGTTCTTC. It is translated as CASSTRSRGDEQFF.

This clone occurred once. The genes are TRBV3-1 (or the pseudogene TRBV3-2) and TRBJ2-7; weak D call: TRBD2 (6 bases). Germline CDR1 is LGHDT and CDR2 is YNNKEL (reference sequence). The ends were cut back, 6 bases at V and 1 base at J, with 10 bases in the middle. The CDR3 sequence is 13 residues long. The CDR3 DNA reads as TGTGCCAGCAGACAGGAGGGTTCCTACGAGCAGTACTTC. It translates to CASRQEGSYEQYF.

CDR3 region: CASSVESSGAQETQYF. For the CDR3, the DNA is TGTGCCAGCAGCGTAGAGTCTAGCGGGGCACAAGAGACCCAGTACTTC. The gene calls are TRBV9 and TRBJ2-5; 9 bases line up with TRBD2. Trimming removed 0 bases from V and 2 bases from J; junction bases left unmatched: 5. Per the germline V gene, CDR1 is SGDLS and CDR2 is YYNGEE. The CDR3 extends over 16 amino acids. Variable domain in full (rest from reference TRBV9 and TRBJ2-5): DSGVTQTPKHLITATGQRVTLRCSPRSGDLSVYWYQQSLDQGLQFLIQYYNGEERAKGNILERFSAQQFPDLHSELNLSSLELGDSALYFCASSVESSGAQETQYFGPGTRLLVL.

The chain has TRBV11-2 and TRBJ2-5; D may be TRBD1 (5 bases). The CDR3 contains 15 residues. Trimming removed 4 bases at V and 5 bases at J, with 17 bases between. Germline CDR1 is SGHAT and CDR2 is FQNNGV. CDR3 region: CASSSNRGRGETQYF. The CDR3 DNA sequence: TGTGCCAGCAGCTCGAATAGGGGAAGAGGCGAGACCCAGTACTTC.

The chain recombines TRBV6-5 with TRBJ1-2; tentative D call: TRBD1 (5 bases). The CDR3 extends over 13 amino acids. V was trimmed by 6 bases and J by 5 bases, leaving 13 bases between them. The germline gives CDR1 MNHEY, CDR2 SVGAGI. DNA of the CDR3: TGTGCCAGCAGACCCGGGACTAGGTATGGCTACACCTTC. As protein: CASRPGTRYGYTF.

This sequence joins TRBV19 and TRBJ1-2; the D is unclear. CDR1 is LNHDA and CDR2 is SQIVND in the germline V gene (reference sequence). V was pared by 5 bases and J by 4 bases, with 17 bases between. The CDR3 consists of 15 residues. CDR3 protein: CASSEREVDIYGYTF. CDR3 bases: TGTGCCAGTAGTGAGAGGGAGGTTGATATCTATGGCTACACCTTC.